Shown below are 17 T cell receptor beta chains from a single sample sequenced in a study of CD4 and CD8 cells across lung adenocarcinoma regions. TCRdb recomputed calls from the PCR reads with MiXCR, one row per CDR3 protein. The repertoire holds approximately 9,600 distinct CDR3 sequences, with approximately 50% as singletons. The material sequenced was CD4+ T cells from the margin of a lung tumor. The source of these receptors is a male donor with lung adenocarcinoma. The CD4 and CD8 labels of this study may be unreliable.

This clonotype was counted at least ten times. This chain uses TRBV6-1 with TRBJ1-6, with 7 bases lining up with TRBD1. CDR3 size: 15 residues. In germline, CDR1 is MNHNS, CDR2 SASEGT. J was trimmed by 10 bases and V by 6 bases; bases with no gene match: 12. In nucleotides, the CDR3 is TGTGCCAGCAGAAATTCAGGGGGAGGGAACTCACCCCTCCACTTT. Protein product: CASRNSGGGNSPLHF.

The chain links TRBV12-3 or TRBV12-4 to TRBJ2-3; 10 nucleotides line up with TRBD1. Trimming removed 4 bases from V and 3 bases from J; junction bases left unmatched: 7. This CDR3 contains 16 residues. Here the CDR3 DNA reads TGTGCCAGCAGTTCGCTCCCGGGACAGGGGACAGATACGCAGTATTTT. Its translation is CASSSLPGQGTDTQYF.

For the CDR3, the DNA is TGTGCCAGCAGTGAAGCTACAGGGATCGGTGAGCAGTTCTTC. Protein: CASSEATGIGEQFF. This rearrangement joins TRBV6-1 to TRBJ2-1; D possibly corresponds to TRBD1 (6 bases). CDR1 and CDR2 (germline): MNHNS, SASEGT. V shed 0 bases and J shed 9 bases, with 12 bases lying between them. There are 14 residues in the CDR3.

This clonotype has ten or more counts. This chain links TRBV7-9 with TRBJ1-2; tentative D call: TRBD1 (6 bases). Germline CDR1 is SEHNR and CDR2 is FQNEAQ (reference sequence). This CDR3 spans 11 amino acids. Between the trimmed V and J ends, which lost 5 bases and 8 bases, there was a span of 9 bases. The CDR3 region has the DNA TGTGCCAGCAGCCGCGACAGGGGCTACACCTTC. Translated, it gives CASSRDRGYTF.

The rearrangement joins TRBV7-2 to TRBJ1-5; 8 positions agree with TRBD1. The CDR3 consists of 17 residues. The J segment lost 3 bases and the V segment lost 3 bases, leaving 10 bases of the junction unmatched. CDR1 is SGHTA and CDR2 is FQGNSA in the germline V gene. This chain's CDR3 is CASSFKPTGVTNQPQHF. The CDR3 nucleotides are TGTGCCAGCAGCTTTAAGCCGACAGGGGTTACCAATCAGCCCCAGCATTTT.

Regarding this clonotype: One end of the junction does not line up with germline, which may come from a read error. The V and J genes are TRBV6-1 and TRBJ2-1; 8 bases are a match to TRBD2. The better agreement between TRBJ2-5 and the DNA end casts doubt on the J call. CDR1 is MNHNS, CDR2 SASEGT, per germline. The CDR3 has 17 residues. The CDR3 nucleotides are TGTGCCAGCAGGGCGGGGGGAGGGGCGCGTGACAAAGATACCCAGTACTTC. It encodes CASRAGGGARDKDTQYF.

This clonotype came up a few times. This rearrangement joins TRBV4-3 to TRBJ2-3; D gene ambiguous. The germline V gene has CDR1 LGHNA and CDR2 YSLEER. Trimming shortened V by 1 base and J by 3 bases, and 14 bases separated the two germline ends. The CDR3 is 16 residues long. DNA for the CDR3: TGCGCCAGCAGCCAAGGTATAAGGTTCAGGACAGATACGCAGTATTTT. Translating gives CASSQGIRFRTDTQYF.

This clonotype was seen repeatedly, ten times or more. This chain connects TRBV7-2 to TRBJ2-3; D is unresolved. Germline loops: CDR1 SGHTA, CDR2 FQGNSA. Trimming shortened V by 3 bases and J by 5 bases, and 9 bases separated the two germline ends. This CDR3 region has 13 residues. The chain's CDR3 is CASSFPPEDTQYF. CDR3 in DNA: TGTGCCAGCAGCTTCCCCCCAGAAGATACGCAGTATTTT. Full variable domain (missing parts from reference TRBV7-2 and TRBJ2-3): GAGVSQSPSNKVTEKGKDVELRCDPISGHTALYWYRQSLGQGLEFLIYFQGNSAPDKSGLPSDRFSAERTGGSVSTLTIQRTQQEDSAVYLCASSFPPEDTQYFGPGTRLTVL.

The chain recombines TRBV30 with TRBJ1-2, with D perhaps TRBD1 (6 bases). This CDR3 comprises 14 residues. CDR1 is GTSNPN and CDR2 is SVGIG in the germline V gene (reference sequence). Trimming left V 4 bases short and J 4 bases short, with 16 bases between. The CDR3 coding sequence is TGTGCCTGGAACAGAGACAGGCCCTCCTATGGCTACACCTTC. Protein product: CAWNRDRPSYGYTF.

Sample share makes this clonotype large. The chain links TRBV6-5 to TRBJ2-1; TRBD1 agrees at 8 bases. The CDR3 sequence is 13 residues long. The germline V gene encodes CDR1 MNHEY and CDR2 SVGAGI. V lost 5 bases, J lost 6 bases, and 3 bases stayed unmatched. The DNA of the CDR3 is TGTGCCAGCAGTATCGACAGGGGCAATGAGCAGTTCTTC. Translated, it gives CASSIDRGNEQFF.

The chain combines TRBV7-2 with TRBJ2-7; possible D gene TRBD1, 5 bases. Between the trimmed V and J ends, which lost 5 bases and 0 bases, there was a span of 14 bases. Germline lookup yields CDR1 SGHTA and CDR2 FQGNSA. The CDR3 covers 15 residues. The CDR3 protein is CASSPTTDSSYEQYF. In DNA form, the CDR3 reads TGTGCCAGCAGCCCGACGACAGATAGCTCCTACGAGCAGTACTTC.

The J gene is TRBJ2-1, the V gene TRBV11-3; TRBD2 agrees at 14 bases. This CDR3 comprises 17 residues. Germline-derived CDR1 and CDR2 are SGHNT and YENEEA. Unmatched junction bases numbered 6, after V lost 4 bases and J lost 4 bases. The CDR3 reads CASSWGLAGASYNEQFF. The CDR3 DNA reads as TGTGCCAGCAGCTGGGGACTAGCGGGAGCATCATACAATGAGCAGTTCTTC.

The gene calls are TRBV7-2 and TRBJ2-2; TRBD2 might be the D (5 bases). The germline V gene encodes CDR1 SGHTA and CDR2 FQGNSA. The CDR3 extends over 15 amino acids. Trimming stripped 2 bases from V and 5 bases from J, with 12 bases between. The CDR3 DNA is TGTGCCAGCAGCTTATTTGGGAGACGGACCGGGGAGCTGTTTTTT. Residues: CASSLFGRRTGELFF. Full variable domain (missing parts from reference TRBV7-2 and TRBJ2-2): GAGVSQSPSNKVTEKGKDVELRCDPISGHTALYWYRQSLGQGLEFLIYFQGNSAPDKSGLPSDRFSAERTGGSVSTLTIQRTQQEDSAVYLCASSLFGRRTGELFFGEGSRLTVL.

In DNA, the CDR3 is TGTGCCAGCAGTTATAAGGTTGCGGGATGGGAGCAGTTCTTC. This gives the protein CASSYKVAGWEQFF. The rearrangement links TRBV6-5 to TRBJ2-1; D might be TRBD2 (6 bases). Trimming shortened V by 3 bases and J by 10 bases, and 16 bases separated the two germline ends. The CDR3 contains 14 residues. Germline V gene sequence: CDR1 MNHEY, CDR2 SVGAGI.

This clonotype was counted at least ten times. This chain links TRBV6-5 with TRBJ2-7; no clear D gene. The V end lost 5 bases, the J end lost 5 bases, and 7 bases lay between the germline ends. This CDR3 contains 11 residues. Germline CDR1 and CDR2: MNHEY and SVGAGI. The chain's CDR3 is CASSPENEQYF. The CDR3 coding sequence is TGTGCCAGCAGTCCCGAGAACGAGCAGTACTTC.

The chain carries TRBV6-1 and TRBJ2-3; D possibly corresponds to TRBD2 (6 bases). The end of the DNA fits TRBJ2-7 better, so the J call may be wrong. CDR3 length: 15 amino acids. The germline CDR1 and CDR2 sequences are MNHNS and SASEGT. The DNA of the CDR3 is TGTGCCAGGGGTGAGGCGGGCGGGGACCCAGATACGCAGTACTTC. Translated: CARGEAGGDPDTQYF.

The genes are TRBV12-3 or TRBV12-4 and TRBJ2-1; the D gene could be TRBD1 or TRBD2 (5 bases each). V was clipped by 3 bases and J by 12 bases, with 9 bases between them. The CDR3 extends over 11 amino acids. CDR3: CASSLVGPQFF. Here the CDR3 DNA reads TGTGCCAGCAGTTTGGTGGGACCGCAGTTCTTC.